A selection of T cell receptor beta chains follows, all from one sample in a study of post-analysis software for immune sequencing data. TCRdb re-called the PCR reads through MiXCR, storing one row per CDR3 protein. The sample holds roughly 160,000 distinct CDR3 sequences, roughly 35% seen once. The sample consisted of blood, taken after autologous hematopoietic stem cell transplantation. Every receptor here comes from a girl aged 5-17 years with multiple sclerosis. Both conserved end residues are part of each CDR3. Fields, in order: V gene, J gene, clone size, D gene, CDR3 protein, CDR3 DNA. D genes are given only for firm matches. The size field is filled for only some rows; it gives once, few, many or a size class.

>TRBV12-3/TRBV12-4|TRBJ2-1|.|TRBD2
CASNAGLAYNEQFF
TGTGCCAGCAATGCGGGACTAGCCTACAATGAGCAGTTCTTC
>TRBV2|TRBJ1-5|.|.
CASSLVLRGKPQHF
TGTGCCAGCAGCCTGGTCCTACGCGGGAAGCCCCAGCATTTT
>TRBV15|TRBJ2-5|.|.
CATSRAPGVTMETQYF
TGTGCCACCAGCAGAGCTCCCGGGGTAACCATGGAGACCCAGTACTTC
>TRBV11-2|TRBJ2-7|.|TRBD1
CASSRDREGEQYF
TGTGCCAGCAGCCGGGACAGGGAGGGCGAGCAGTACTTC
>TRBV5-1|TRBJ1-2|.|TRBD1
CASSSQGGTGYGYTF
TGCGCCAGCAGCTCCCAAGGGGGGACAGGTTATGGCTACACCTTC
>TRBV4-3|TRBJ2-1|.|.
CASSPVLGREQFF
TGCGCCAGCAGCCCGGTTCTGGGGCGTGAGCAGTTCTTC
>TRBV5-6|TRBJ2-4|few|.
CASSSQLAKNIQYF
TGTGCCAGCAGCTCTCAATTAGCCAAAAACATTCAGTACTTC
>TRBV6-5|TRBJ2-5|many|.
CASSYNQETQYF
TGTGCCAGCAGTTACAACCAAGAGACCCAGTACTTC
>TRBV4-1|TRBJ2-1|few|.
CASSLEEVWQGIGNEQFF
TGCGCCAGCAGCCTAGAAGAGGTTTGGCAGGGGATCGGCAATGAGCAGTTCTTC
>TRBV7-2|TRBJ2-1|.|.
CASSSQGNNEQFF
TGTGCCAGCAGCTCTCAGGGGAACAATGAGCAGTTCTTC
>TRBV7-2|TRBJ2-1|.|TRBD2
CASSFYSGSGRSYNEQFF
TGTGCCAGCAGCTTTTATTCGGGAAGCGGGAGGTCCTACAATGAGCAGTTCTTC
>TRBV20-1|TRBJ2-1|few|.
CSARDLATYNEQFF
TGCAGTGCTAGAGATTTAGCTACCTACAATGAGCAGTTCTTC
>TRBV4-3|TRBJ2-5|many|.
CASSQELSWDQYF
TGCGCCAGCAGCCAAGAACTTTCATGGGACCAGTACTTC
>TRBV29-1|TRBJ2-2|.|.
CSVTGGPPRGTGELFF
TGCAGCGTTACAGGTGGGCCACCCCGAGGCACCGGGGAGCTGTTTTTT
>TRBV20-1|TRBJ2-5|.|TRBD2
CSAKTSGIQETQYF
TGCAGTGCTAAGACTAGCGGTATCCAAGAGACCCAGTACTTC
>TRBV5-5|TRBJ2-5|.|.
CASTPGDGWETQYF
TGTGCCAGCACCCCGGGGGACGGCTGGGAGACCCAGTACTTC
>TRBV5-1|TRBJ2-7|.|.
CASSNQTGLYEQYF
TGCGCCAGCAGCAACCAGACAGGCCTCTACGAGCAGTACTTC
>TRBV5-1|TRBJ1-1|.|.
CASNLENANMNTEAFF
TGCGCCAGCAACTTGGAGAACGCTAATATGAACACTGAAGCTTTCTTT
>TRBV30|TRBJ2-7|.|.
CAWGQGLVVGQYF
TGTGCCTGGGGTCAGGGGTTGGTAGTTGGGCAGTACTTC
>TRBV28|TRBJ2-6|.|TRBD1
CASSPPQGLGSGANVLTF
TGTGCCAGCAGCCCCCCACAGGGGTTGGGCTCTGGGGCCAACGTCCTGACTTTC
>TRBV13|TRBJ2-1|few|.
CASSLKGGGALPYNEQFF
TGTGCCAGCAGCTTAAAGGGGGGCGGGGCACTTCCCTACAATGAGCAGTTCTTC
>TRBV6-5|TRBJ2-7|.|.
CASSYNSYEQYF
TGTGCCAGCAGTTACAATTCCTACGAGCAGTACTTC
>TRBV6-5|TRBJ2-1|.|TRBD2
CASSYKVSGSLSSYNEQFF
TGTGCCAGCAGTTATAAAGTTAGCGGGAGCCTGAGCTCCTACAATGAGCAGTTCTTC
>TRBV7-2|TRBJ2-5|.|.
CASSLDFSFQETQYF
TGTGCCAGCAGCTTAGACTTCTCTTTCCAAGAGACCCAGTACTTC
>TRBV4-1|TRBJ2-1|.|TRBD2
CANSRERGEQFF
TGCGCCAACAGCCGCGAGCGGGGCGAGCAGTTCTTC
>TRBV29-1|TRBJ2-1|few|.
CSVGDRGLTSGSRNEQFF
TGCAGCGTTGGGGACAGGGGGCTGACTAGCGGGAGCAGGAATGAGCAGTTCTTC
>TRBV20-1|TRBJ2-1|many|TRBD2
CSASGTSGYNEQFF
TGCAGTGCTAGTGGGACTAGCGGCTACAATGAGCAGTTCTTC
>TRBV28|TRBJ2-7|few|TRBD2
CASRSTGGSYEQYF
TGTGCCAGTCGATCCACGGGAGGCTCCTACGAGCAGTACTTC
>TRBV6-1|TRBJ2-7|.|TRBD1
CASSEKGQGYRTSGEQYF
TGTGCCAGCAGTGAAAAGGGACAGGGCTATCGCACGTCTGGGGAGCAGTACTTC
>TRBV5-1|TRBJ2-5|.|.
CASSLVTDQETQYF
TGCGCCAGCAGCTTGGTTACAGACCAAGAGACCCAGTACTTC
>TRBV4-3|TRBJ1-2|few|.
CASSQVWQKYYGYTF
TGCGCCAGCAGCCAAGTCTGGCAGAAGTACTATGGCTACACCTTC
>TRBV10-2|TRBJ2-1|.|.
CASSQAANEQFF
TGCGCCAGCAGTCAAGCCGCCAATGAGCAGTTCTTC
>TRBV5-4|TRBJ2-3|few|.
CASSSPLASTDTQYF
TGTGCCAGCAGCTCCCCACTAGCTAGCACAGATACGCAGTATTTT
>TRBV12-3/TRBV12-4|TRBJ1-2|few|TRBD1
CASSFGTVNYGYTF
TGTGCCAGCAGTTTTGGGACAGTCAACTATGGCTACACCTTC
>TRBV7-3|TRBJ2-5|few|TRBD2
CASSYGREGIQYF
TGTGCCAGCAGCTATGGACGGGAGGGGATTCAGTACTTC
>TRBV5-5|TRBJ2-1|.|.
CASSLTGNEQFF
TGTGCCAGCAGCTTGACGGGCAATGAGCAGTTCTTC
>TRBV6-5|TRBJ2-7|.|.
CATRTGATSYNEQYF
TGTGCCACCAGGACCGGGGCCACGTCCTACAATGAGCAGTACTTC
>TRBV29-1|TRBJ2-1|.|.
CSVEDRGNEQFF
TGCAGCGTTGAAGATCGCGGTAATGAGCAGTTCTTC
>TRBV5-1|TRBJ2-7|.|.
CASSLGLRYEQYF
TGCGCCAGCAGCTTGGGACTGAGGTACGAGCAGTACTTC
>TRBV9|TRBJ2-1|.|TRBD2
CASSVAGSGNGEQFF
TGTGCCAGCAGCGTAGCGGGTAGCGGGAACGGTGAGCAGTTCTTC
>TRBV5-1|TRBJ2-5|.|TRBD1
CASSLGGTGRLEQYF
TGCGCCAGCAGCTTGGGGGGGACAGGGAGGTTGGAGCAGTACTTC
>TRBV4-3|TRBJ2-1|.|TRBD1
CASSHTGTGGNEQFF
TGCGCCAGCAGCCATACCGGGACAGGGGGCAATGAGCAGTTCTTC
>TRBV5-1|TRBJ2-1|.|TRBD2
CASSSMFSGGLDNEQFF
TGCGCCAGCAGCTCGATGTTTAGCGGGGGGCTTGACAATGAGCAGTTCTTC
>TRBV5-1|TRBJ1-5|once|TRBD1
CASSLGIGQGAPNSNQPQHF
TGCGCCAGCAGCTTGGGGATTGGACAGGGGGCTCCAAATAGCAATCAGCCCCAGCATTTT
>TRBV12-3/TRBV12-4|TRBJ2-5|many|.
CASSARGFQETQYF
TGTGCCAGCAGTGCTCGGGGGTTCCAAGAGACCCAGTACTTC
>TRBV7-6|TRBJ2-1|.|TRBD2
CASSGRLAGGDDEQFF
TGTGCCAGCAGCGGGCGACTAGCGGGAGGAGACGATGAGCAGTTCTTC
>TRBV6-5|TRBJ1-6|many|.
CASRPRGGLVPLHF
TGTGCCAGCAGGCCCCGGGGCGGCCTAGTTCCCCTCCACTTT
>TRBV7-9|TRBJ1-1|few|.
CASSSVPEAFF
TGTGCCAGCAGCTCAGTCCCTGAAGCTTTCTTT
>TRBV20-1|TRBJ2-7|.|.
CSARDRRGYNEQYF
TGCAGTGCTAGAGATCGCAGGGGATACAATGAGCAGTACTTC
>TRBV4-1|TRBJ2-2|few|TRBD2
CASSQGLADGELFF
TGCGCCAGCAGCCAAGGACTAGCGGACGGGGAGCTGTTTTTT
>TRBV29-1|TRBJ1-2|.|.
CSVEDNLHYGYTF
TGCAGCGTTGAAGATAATCTCCACTATGGCTACACCTTC
>TRBV12-3/TRBV12-4|TRBJ2-1|.|.
CASSLGDKEKQFF
TGTGCCAGCAGTTTAGGGGATAAAGAGAAGCAGTTCTTC